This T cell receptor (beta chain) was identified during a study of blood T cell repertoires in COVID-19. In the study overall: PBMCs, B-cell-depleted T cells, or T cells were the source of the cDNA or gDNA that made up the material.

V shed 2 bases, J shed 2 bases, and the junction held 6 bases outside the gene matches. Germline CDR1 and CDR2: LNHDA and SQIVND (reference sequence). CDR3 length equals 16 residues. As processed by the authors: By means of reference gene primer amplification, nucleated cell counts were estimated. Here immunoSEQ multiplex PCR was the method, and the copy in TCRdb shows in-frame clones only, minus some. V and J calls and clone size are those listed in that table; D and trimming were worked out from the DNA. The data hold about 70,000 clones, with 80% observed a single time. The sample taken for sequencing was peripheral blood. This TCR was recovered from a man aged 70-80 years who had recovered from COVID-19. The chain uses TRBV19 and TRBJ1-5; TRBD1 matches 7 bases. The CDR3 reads CASSINRGGGNQPQHF. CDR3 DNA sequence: TGTGCCAGTAGTATAAACAGGGGTGGGGGCAATCAGCCCCAGCATTTT.